This entry lists 6 T cell receptor beta chains sequenced from one sample in a study of blood T cell repertoires in COVID-19 (dated by TCRdb to 2018 to 2021). Libraries came from the immunoSEQ multiplex PCR assay. Imported from immuneACCESS, the table was reduced by TCRdb to in-frame sequences with V and J called. These copies leave out some clones; in studies compared against another copy, an unresolved V gene accounts for under half, and the cause of the remainder is not known. Across this sample there are 140,000 to 150,000 clones, with roughly 90% seen only once. The ten most abundant clones make up approximately 4% of the sample. Sequenced material: PBMCs or T cells enriched from blood (not recorded which). All receptors derive from a middle-aged woman who had been exposed to COVID-19.

This clone has a count of ten or more. The sample has other DNA sequences that encode this CDR3 too. J is TRBJ2-2 and V is TRBV29-1; TRBD2 agrees at 7 bases. Per germline, CDR1 SQVTM and CDR2 ANQGSEA. The CDR3 runs 14 residues. The CDR3 spells CTYWGGLGNGELFF. The CDR3 nucleotides read TGCACCTATTGGGGGGGTCTGGGGAACGGGGAGCTGTTTTTT.

The chain carries TRBV5-4 and TRBJ2-1, with D maybe TRBD1 (6 bases). Trimming left V 1 base short and J 3 bases short, with 11 bases between. From germline, CDR1 is SGHNT and CDR2 YYREEE (reference sequence). The CDR3 has 15 amino acids. The CDR3 is CASSLKQGNYNEQFF. The CDR3 nucleotides read TGTGCCAGCAGCTTGAAACAGGGCAACTACAATGAGCAGTTCTTC.

This chain uses TRBV18 with TRBJ2-5; D might be TRBD1 (5 bases). With 3 bases removed from V and 3 bases from J, the gap between germline ends came to 11 bases. CDR1 is KGHSH, CDR2 LQKENI, per germline. CDR3 size: 14 residues. CDR3 region: CASSPSSTEETQYF. The CDR3 DNA sequence: TGTGCCAGCTCACCCTCATCGACAGAAGAGACCCAGTACTTC.

V usage is TRBV5-8 and J usage is TRBJ2-2, with 12 bases aligning to TRBD1. This CDR3 is 15 amino acids long. Germline CDR1 SGHTS, CDR2 YDEGEE. Losses at the gene ends were 6 bases for V and 6 bases for J; bases not matched to a gene: 6. CDR3 loop: CASTPGTGGPGELFF. For the CDR3, the DNA is TGTGCCAGCACCCCCGGGACAGGGGGCCCCGGGGAGCTGTTTTTT.

The V gene is TRBV25-1, the J gene TRBJ1-1; 7 bases agree with TRBD1. There are 14 residues in the CDR3. The germline V gene has CDR1 MGHDK and CDR2 SYGVNS. Trimming removed 1 base from V and 11 bases from J; junction bases left unmatched: 10. The CDR3 sequence is CASSESSQGRGAFF. The CDR3 DNA sequence: TGTGCCAGCAGTGAATCGTCACAGGGGCGTGGGGCTTTCTTT.

The chain uses TRBV12-3 or TRBV12-4 and TRBJ1-6; TRBD1 might be the D (5 bases). CDR3 length: 13 residues. V was shortened by 4 bases and J by 8 bases, with 9 bases between the two germline ends. The CDR3 DNA is TGTGCCAGCAGTTATCAGGGTCATTCACCCCTCCACTTT. Its protein is CASSYQGHSPLHF.